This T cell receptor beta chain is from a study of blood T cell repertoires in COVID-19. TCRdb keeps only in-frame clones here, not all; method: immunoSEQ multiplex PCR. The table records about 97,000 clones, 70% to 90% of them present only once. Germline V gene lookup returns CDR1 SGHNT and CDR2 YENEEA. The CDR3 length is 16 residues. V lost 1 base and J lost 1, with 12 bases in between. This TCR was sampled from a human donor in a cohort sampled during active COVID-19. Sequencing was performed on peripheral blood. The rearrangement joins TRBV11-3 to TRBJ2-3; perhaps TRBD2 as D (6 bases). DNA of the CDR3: TGTGCCAGCAGCTTAGTGCACGGGGGAGGCACAGATACGCAGTATTTT. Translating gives CASSLVHGGGTDTQYF.